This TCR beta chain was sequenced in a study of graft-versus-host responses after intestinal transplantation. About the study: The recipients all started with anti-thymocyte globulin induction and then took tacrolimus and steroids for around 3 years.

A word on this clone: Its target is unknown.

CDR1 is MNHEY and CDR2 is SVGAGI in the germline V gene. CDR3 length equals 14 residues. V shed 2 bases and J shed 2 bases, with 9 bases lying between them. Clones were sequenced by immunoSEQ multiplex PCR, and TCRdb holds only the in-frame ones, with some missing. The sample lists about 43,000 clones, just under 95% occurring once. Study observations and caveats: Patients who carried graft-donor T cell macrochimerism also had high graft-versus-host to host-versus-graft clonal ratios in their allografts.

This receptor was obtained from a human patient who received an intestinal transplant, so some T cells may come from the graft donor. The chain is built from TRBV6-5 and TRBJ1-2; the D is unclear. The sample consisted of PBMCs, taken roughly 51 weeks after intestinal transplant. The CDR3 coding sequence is TGTGCCAGCAGTTACGAGGGTAGGAACTATGGCTACACCTTC. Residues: CASSYEGRNYGYTF.